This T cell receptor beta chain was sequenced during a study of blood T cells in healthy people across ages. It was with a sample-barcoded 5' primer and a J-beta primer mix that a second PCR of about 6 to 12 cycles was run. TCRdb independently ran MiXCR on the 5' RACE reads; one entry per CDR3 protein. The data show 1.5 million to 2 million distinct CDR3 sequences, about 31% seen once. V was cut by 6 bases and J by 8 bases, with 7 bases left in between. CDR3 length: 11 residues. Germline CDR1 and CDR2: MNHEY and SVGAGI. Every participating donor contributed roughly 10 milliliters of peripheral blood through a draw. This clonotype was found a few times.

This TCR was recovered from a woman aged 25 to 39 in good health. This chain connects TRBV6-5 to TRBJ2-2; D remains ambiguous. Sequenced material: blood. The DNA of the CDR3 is TGTGCCAGCAGGACTCGGGGGGAGCTGTTTTTT. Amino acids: CASRTRGELFF.